These T cell receptor beta chains were read from a single sample in a study of blood T cells in healthy people across ages. TCRdb reanalysed the 5' RACE reads using MiXCR and keeps one entry per CDR3 protein. This repertoire shows around 750,000 distinct CDR3 sequences, about 48% found once; its top ten account for approximately 40%. Sequenced material: blood. These receptors all stem from a man of 80 years or more in good health. Both conserved end residues are part of each CDR3. A D gene is named only where the DNA matches it firmly. A row's size may be missing; if present it is once, few, many or a size class.

TRBJ1-5	few	TRBD1	TRBV6-6	TGTGCCAGCTCCCTGGGTCAGGGGGCAAATCAGCCCCAGCATTTT	CASSLGQGANQPQHF
TRBJ1-6	once	TRBD1	TRBV2	TGTGCCAGCAGCCGGACAGGGGGCCCGTATAATTCACCCCTCCACTTT	CASSRTGGPYNSPLHF
TRBJ2-3	few	TRBD2	TRBV6-1	TGTGCCAGCAGCCCTACCGTAGCGGGAGGCACAGATACGCAGTATTTT	CASSPTVAGGTDTQYF
TRBJ1-5	few	-	TRBV7-2	TGTGCCAGCAGCTTAAGGAGGGTTGGTCAGCCCCAGCATTTT	CASSLRRVGQPQHF
TRBJ2-1	-	-	TRBV20-1	TGCAGTGCACAACTAGGGTCTGCCTACAATGAGCAGTTCTTC	CSAQLGSAYNEQFF
TRBJ2-5	-	TRBD2	TRBV25-1	TGTGCCAGCAGTCCACTAGCGGCTCTACAAGAGACCCAGTACTTC	CASSPLAALQETQYF
TRBJ1-6	few	-	TRBV10-3	TGTGCCATCAGTGAATCTGGGAGTGGGACACCCCTCCACTTT	CAISESGSGTPLHF
TRBJ2-7	-	-	TRBV20-1	TGCAGCGCTAGAGATGATGGACGGATAACCTACGAGCAGTACTTC	CSARDDGRITYEQYF
TRBJ2-3	few	-	TRBV9	TGTGCCAGCAGCGTAGGTCCTAACCCCTCGGGAAAACGATACGCGTATTTT	CASSVGPNPSGKRYAYF
TRBJ2-1	-	-	TRBV9	TGTGCCAGCAGCCCTCGGGGGCGGGTATACAATGAGCAGTTCTTC	CASSPRGRVYNEQFF
TRBJ1-4	-	-	TRBV12-3/TRBV12-4	TGTGCCACCCGTTGGCAGCTAGAGGAAAAACTGTTTTTT	CATRWQLEEKLFF
TRBJ2-3	few	-	TRBV6-5	TGTGCCAGCAGTTACTCGGGTAGAGAGGCAGATACGCAGTATTTT	CASSYSGREADTQYF
TRBJ2-7	few	-	TRBV29-1	TGCAGCGTCACTCTCAGCGGGACAGTAGTTTACGAGCAGTACTTC	CSVTLSGTVVYEQYF
TRBJ2-5	-	-	TRBV6-1	TGTGCCAGCAGTAGGTCAGGGGATGGTGAGCAGTACTTC	CASSRSGDGEQYF
TRBJ2-7	-	-	TRBV6-5	TGTGCCAGCAGTATACAGGGTTTGAACTCCTACGAGCAGTACTTC	CASSIQGLNSYEQYF
TRBJ2-3	once	TRBD1	TRBV6-5	TGTGCCAGCAGTCCGGGACAGGGAAGATACGCGTATTTT	CASSPGQGRYAYF
TRBJ2-1	-	-	TRBV20-1	TGCAGTGCCCCAGCGGGGGGCAACAGGGGGGGACCCTACCGAGGGGGCAATGAGCAGTTCTTC	CSAPAGGNRGGPYRGGNEQFF
TRBJ2-7	few	-	TRBV6-5	TGTGCCAGCAGTTACTCGCCTGGGGCCGGCGAGCAGTACTTC	CASSYSPGAGEQYF
TRBJ2-1	-	TRBD2	TRBV11-2	TGTGCCAGCAGCTTAGGGACTAGCGGGAGGTTCAATAGGCTGTTCTTC	CASSLGTSGRFNRLFF
TRBJ2-3	-	TRBD2	TRBV29-1	TGCAGCGTTGTCCCCGGGACTACATTAGATACGCAGTATTTT	CSVVPGTTLDTQYF
TRBJ1-5	-	-	TRBV28	TGTGCTACAAGGGGGGGTTCGGGCAATCAGCCCCAGCATTTT	CATRGGSGNQPQHF
TRBJ2-5	-	TRBD2	TRBV5-4	TGTGCCAGCAGCTTTCGGACTAGCGGGAGCGAGACCCAGTACTTC	CASSFRTSGSETQYF
TRBJ2-1	-	TRBD1	TRBV4-1	TGCGCCAGCAGCTTACAGGGGGCCGTAAATGAGCAGTTCTTC	CASSLQGAVNEQFF
TRBJ2-3	-	-	TRBV18	TGTGCCAGCTCTCGCGACCCGGTGGATACGCAGTATTTT	CASSRDPVDTQYF
TRBJ2-1	-	TRBD2	TRBV9	TGTGCCAGCAGCGTAGAATGGGGGGGGACTAGCGCTTATGAGCAGTTCTTC	CASSVEWGGTSAYEQFF
TRBJ1-5	-	-	TRBV24-1	TGTGCCACCAGTGACCGACGGGAGGGCATCAATCAGCCCCAGCATTTT	CATSDRREGINQPQHF
TRBJ2-3	-	-	TRBV29-1	TGCAGCGGAGAGACATTACACAGATACGCGTATTTT	CSGETLHRYAYF
TRBJ2-3	few	-	TRBV3-1	TGTGCCAGCAGCCAATGGGGGAGCACAGATACGCAGTATTTT	CASSQWGSTDTQYF
TRBJ2-7	few	TRBD2	TRBV24-1	TGTGCCACCAGACCCGTAGCGGGAGGGCCTCCAGGGGCCTACGAGCAGTACTTC	CATRPVAGGPPGAYEQYF
TRBJ2-1	few	TRBD2	TRBV7-3	TGTGCCAGCAGCCCGGGACTAGCGGGAGCTGTTGAGCAGTTCTTC	CASSPGLAGAVEQFF
TRBJ2-7	-	TRBD2	TRBV20-1	TGCAGTGCTAGTCGGGGACTAGCGAGCGACGAGCAGTACTTC	CSASRGLASDEQYF
TRBJ1-1	-	-	TRBV29-1	TGCAGCGTTACCGGACTGTTGGACACTGAAGCTTTCTTT	CSVTGLLDTEAFF
TRBJ2-3	few	TRBD2	TRBV6-5	TGTGCCGTGGCTAGCGGGAGAGAAAGATACGCGTATTTT	CAVASGRERYAYF
TRBJ1-2	once	-	TRBV7-9	TGTGCCAGCAGCGCGGGGGATGGCTACACCTTC	CASSAGDGYTF
TRBJ2-7	-	-	TRBV12-3/TRBV12-4	TGTGCCAGCAGTTTAAATTGGGGATACGAGCAGTACTTC	CASSLNWGYEQYF
TRBJ2-3	-	-	TRBV4-1	TGCGCCAGCAGCCAACCAGGGACGCTACACAGATACGCGTATTTT	CASSQPGTLHRYAYF
TRBJ1-2	-	-	TRBV29-1	TGCAGCGTTGTATGGGTCAGTCCCTACTCTAACTATGGCTACACCTTC	CSVVWVSPYSNYGYTF
TRBJ2-5	-	-	TRBV5-4	TGTGCCAGCAGCTTGGGCAGGGCGAAGATCCAGTACTTC	CASSLGRAKIQYF
TRBJ2-7	few	TRBD1	TRBV7-2	TGTGCCAGCAGCCATACCGGGACAGAACCCACCTACGAGCAGTACTTC	CASSHTGTEPTYEQYF
TRBJ1-5	few	-	TRBV11-2	TGTGCCAGCAGCCCCTTTGACAGGCCAGATCAGCCCCAGCATTTT	CASSPFDRPDQPQHF
TRBJ2-3	-	TRBD2	TRBV5-1	TGCGCCAGCAGCCGAGGGACTAGCGGAATGAGCACAGATACGCAGTATTTT	CASSRGTSGMSTDTQYF
TRBJ1-4	-	TRBD1	TRBV6-5	TGTGCCAGCAGGGGGACAGGGCCTAATGAAAAACTGTTTTTT	CASRGTGPNEKLFF
TRBJ1-2	-	-	TRBV15	TGTGCCACCTCAGGACAGTTCGGCGATGGCTACACCTTC	CATSGQFGDGYTF
TRBJ2-5	once	TRBD1	TRBV12-3/TRBV12-4	TGTGCCAGCAGTCCAAGCCACAGGGGGCGCGTGGAGACCCAGTACTTC	CASSPSHRGRVETQYF
TRBJ2-5	once	TRBD1	TRBV5-1	TGCGCCAGCAGCTTGGCTTCGGACAGGGCGAATGAGCAGTACTTC	CASSLASDRANEQYF
TRBJ2-7	-	TRBD2	TRBV20-1	TGCAGTGCTAGAGACCCTAGCGGGAGGTCGACGGGCACCTACGAGCAGTACTTC	CSARDPSGRSTGTYEQYF
TRBJ2-1	-	-	TRBV12-3/TRBV12-4	TGTGCCAGCACCCTCGTCGCTGAGCAGTTCTTC	CASTLVAEQFF
TRBJ1-4	few	TRBD1	TRBV6-5	TGTGCCAGCAGTCCTCTAAACAGGGGTGAAAAACTGTTTTTT	CASSPLNRGEKLFF
TRBJ2-3	few	-	TRBV12-3/TRBV12-4	TGTGCCAGCAGTTTAGGCGCCAGATACGCGTATTTT	CASSLGARYAYF
TRBJ2-3	few	-	TRBV3-1	TGTGCCAGCAGCCAAGGCAGGAGACTCAGATACGCGTATTTT	CASSQGRRLRYAYF
TRBJ1-2	-	-	TRBV6-6	TGTGCCAGCCATCCATACCCTAACTATGGCTACACCTTC	CASHPYPNYGYTF
TRBJ1-6	-	-	TRBV7-9	TGTGCCAGCAGCCCTAGTATGGGCTTTAATAATTCACCCCTCCACTTT	CASSPSMGFNNSPLHF
TRBJ2-1	-	-	TRBV7-9	TGTGCCAGCAGCCTCTTTGGTGAGCAGTTCTTC	CASSLFGEQFF
TRBJ1-2	-	-	TRBV25-1	TGTGCCAGCAGTGAATATAGGGCGTCTGCATATGGCTACACCTTC	CASSEYRASAYGYTF
TRBJ2-7	few	-	TRBV15	TGTGCCACCAGCAGAGATTATGTCTCCTACGAGCAGTACTTC	CATSRDYVSYEQYF